This is a list of T cell receptor beta chains from one sample in a study of cytomegalovirus exposure and HLA in healthy donors. Assay: immunoSEQ multiplex PCR; the TCRdb copy retains only in-frame clones and omits some. Among a few hundred thousand clones, about 80% were seen once, and the ten largest hold about a sixth. The sample comprised PBMCs. The receptors originated from a man aged 40-50 years in good health and CMV-seronegative. Each CDR3 is given with its conserved first and last residue. The order of the fields is J gene, clone size, D gene, V gene, CDR3 DNA, CDR3 protein. A D gene is named only where the DNA matches it firmly. Some rows have no size entry. The others give once, few or many, or a class for an expanded clone.

>TRBJ1-5|-|-|TRBV7-9
TGTGCCAGCAGCCCGTCGGGGTATAGCAATCAGCCCCAGCATTTT
CASSPSGYSNQPQHF
>TRBJ2-1|-|-|TRBV27
TGTGCCAGCACCCCGTTTAGCTCCTACAATGAGCAGTTCTTC
CASTPFSSYNEQFF
>TRBJ2-4|-|-|TRBV11-2
TGTGCCAGCAGCTACAACAGGGTTGGGACCAAAAACATTCAGTACTTC
CASSYNRVGTKNIQYF
>TRBJ2-7|-|TRBD2|TRBV4-1
TGCGCCAGCAGCCAACTCCCCGGACTAGCGGGGTCCTACGAGCAGTACTTC
CASSQLPGLAGSYEQYF
>TRBJ2-6|-|-|TRBV7-8
TGTGCCAGCAGTCCAGAGCTACAGCCTGGGGCCAACGTCCTGACTTTC
CASSPELQPGANVLTF
>TRBJ2-7|-|TRBD2|TRBV18
TGTGCCAGCTCACCCCTAGCGGGGGCCCCTTCCTACGAGCAGTACTTC
CASSPLAGAPSYEQYF
>TRBJ1-5|-|TRBD1|TRBV2
TGTGCCAGCAGTGAGTTTGGGACAGGGCGCAATCAGCCCCAGCATTTT
CASSEFGTGRNQPQHF
>TRBJ2-2|-|-|TRBV5-1
TGCGCCAGCACTACCCAGCCGGGAAGTACCGGGGAGCTGTTTTTT
CASTTQPGSTGELFF
>TRBJ2-7|-|TRBD1|TRBV7-6
TGTGCCAGCAGCTCAGACCCCGGGACAGAGGACGAGCAGTACTTC
CASSSDPGTEDEQYF
>TRBJ1-1|few|TRBD1|TRBV10-3
TGTGCCATCAGCCGACAGGGAATGGGGAACACTGAAGCTTTCTTT
CAISRQGMGNTEAFF
>TRBJ1-2|-|TRBD1|TRBV18
TGTGCCAGCTCCTCGGACAGGGCAAACTATGGCTACACCTTC
CASSSDRANYGYTF
>TRBJ1-1|-|-|TRBV5-4
TGTGCCACCGGGAGGAGCAGTGAAGCTTTCTTT
CATGRSSEAFF
>TRBJ2-3|-|TRBD2|TRBV7-3
TGTGCCAGCAGCAAACGACTAGCGGGAGAGGGAGCTACGCAGTATTTT
CASSKRLAGEGATQYF
>TRBJ2-2|-|TRBD2|TRBV5-1
TGCGCCAGCAGGGGAACTAGCGGTTCCACCGGGGAGCTGTTTTTT
CASRGTSGSTGELFF
>TRBJ2-5|-|-|TRBV2
TGTGCCAGCAGTGAAGAACAAACTCCGGGGACCCAGTACTTC
CASSEEQTPGTQYF
>TRBJ2-1|-|-|TRBV5-1
TGCGCCAGCAGCTTGGCCGGCACGGGATCCTACAATGAGCAGTTCTTC
CASSLAGTGSYNEQFF
>TRBJ1-1|-|-|TRBV2
TGTGCCAGCAAATTGGGCCCCAAGGACACTGAAGCTTTCTTT
CASKLGPKDTEAFF
>TRBJ2-7|-|TRBD2|TRBV28
TGTGCCAGCACCCTGGGACTAGCGGGGCCCTACGAGCAGTACTTC
CASTLGLAGPYEQYF
>TRBJ1-2|once|-|TRBV5-4
TGTGCCAGCAGCTCATCCCAGGGAATAGGGGGCTACACCTTC
CASSSSQGIGGYTF
>TRBJ1-2|few|TRBD1|TRBV27
TGTGCCAGCCGGGACAGGGGCTATGGCTACACCTTC
CASRDRGYGYTF
>TRBJ2-5|once|TRBD1|TRBV7-3
TGTGCCAGCAGCTCGGGACAGGGTAAAGAGACCCAGTACTTC
CASSSGQGKETQYF
>TRBJ2-7|-|TRBD1|TRBV4-3
TGCGCCAGCAGCCCCTGGGACAGGGACTCCTACGAGCAGTACTTC
CASSPWDRDSYEQYF
>TRBJ2-1|-|-|TRBV7-2
TGTGCCAGCAGCTTCGGGACTTTCAACAATGAGCAGTTCTTC
CASSFGTFNNEQFF
>TRBJ1-5|-|-|TRBV19
TGTGCCAGTAGTATCGCTCTTCGCAGTCAGCCCCAGCATTTT
CASSIALRSQPQHF
>TRBJ1-2|-|TRBD1|TRBV30
TGTGCCTGGAGGGAGGACAGGGGGAACTATGGCTACACCTTC
CAWREDRGNYGYTF
>TRBJ1-1|-|-|TRBV4-1
TGCGCCAGCAGCCAATCGGGACACATGAACACTGAAGCTTTCTTT
CASSQSGHMNTEAFF
>TRBJ2-3|-|-|TRBV5-6
TGTGCCAGCAGCTTGTGGCTGACCGGAGCAGATACGCAGTATTTT
CASSLWLTGADTQYF
>TRBJ1-6|-|TRBD1|TRBV19
TGTGCCAGTAGTGCCCCGGGACAGAGAAATTCACCCCTCCACTTT
CASSAPGQRNSPLHF
>TRBJ2-7|-|-|TRBV4-1
TGCGCCAGCAGCCAACAGGGACTCTCGTATTACGAGCAGTACTTC
CASSQQGLSYYEQYF